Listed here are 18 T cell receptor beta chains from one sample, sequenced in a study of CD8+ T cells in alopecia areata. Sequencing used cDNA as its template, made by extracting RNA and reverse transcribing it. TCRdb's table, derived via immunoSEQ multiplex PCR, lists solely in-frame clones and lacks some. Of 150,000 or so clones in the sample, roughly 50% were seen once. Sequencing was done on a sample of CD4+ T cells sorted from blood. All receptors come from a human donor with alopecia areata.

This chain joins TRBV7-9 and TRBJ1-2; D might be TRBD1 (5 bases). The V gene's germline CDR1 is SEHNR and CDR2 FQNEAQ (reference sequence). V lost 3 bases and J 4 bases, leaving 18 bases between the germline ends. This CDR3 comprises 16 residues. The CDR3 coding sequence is TGTGCCAGCAGCTTCCGGGACGCCAGAACCACCTATGGCTACACCTTC. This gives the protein CASSFRDARTTYGYTF.

CDR3 protein: CASSQTGGTYEQYF. The DNA of the CDR3 is TGCGCCAGCAGCCAAACGGGAGGGACCTACGAGCAGTACTTC. The chain has TRBV4-1 and TRBJ2-7; 8 bases match TRBD2. J gave up 2 bases and V 2 bases, and 2 bases lay outside the gene matches. Germline V CDR1 and CDR2: MGHRA, YSYEKL. CDR3 size: 14 residues.

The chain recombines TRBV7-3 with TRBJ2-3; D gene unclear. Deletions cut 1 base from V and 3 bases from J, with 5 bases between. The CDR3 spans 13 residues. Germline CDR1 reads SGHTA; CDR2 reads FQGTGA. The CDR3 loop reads CASSLMVTDTQYF. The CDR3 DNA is TGTGCCAGCAGCTTAATGGTGACAGATACGCAGTATTTT. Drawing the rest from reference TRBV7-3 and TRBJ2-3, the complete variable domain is GAGVSQTPSNKVTEKGKYVELRCDPISGHTALYWYRQSLGQGPEFLIYFQGTGAADDSGLPNDRFFAVRPEGSVSTLKIQRTERGDSAVYLCASSLMVTDTQYFGPGTRLTVL.

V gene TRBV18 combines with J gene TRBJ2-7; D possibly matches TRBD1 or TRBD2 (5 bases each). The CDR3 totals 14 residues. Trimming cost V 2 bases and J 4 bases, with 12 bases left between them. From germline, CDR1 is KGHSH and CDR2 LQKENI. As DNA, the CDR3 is TGTGCCAGCTCACCAGAGGGGCCCGGGTACGAGCAGTACTTC. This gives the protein CASSPEGPGYEQYF. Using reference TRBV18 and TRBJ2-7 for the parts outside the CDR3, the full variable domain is NAGVMQNPRHLVRRRGQEARLRCSPMKGHSHVYWYRQLPEEGLKFMVYLQKENIIDESGMPKERFSAEFPKEGPSILRIQQVVRGDSAAYFCASSPEGPGYEQYFGPGTRLTVT.

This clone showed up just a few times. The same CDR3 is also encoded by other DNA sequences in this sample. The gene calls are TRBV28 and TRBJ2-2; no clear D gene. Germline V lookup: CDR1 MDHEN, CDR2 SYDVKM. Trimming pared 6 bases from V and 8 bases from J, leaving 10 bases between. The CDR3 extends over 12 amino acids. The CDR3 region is CASSLLRGELFF. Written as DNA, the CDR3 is TGTGCCAGCAGCCTCCTTAGAGGGGAGCTGTTTTTT.

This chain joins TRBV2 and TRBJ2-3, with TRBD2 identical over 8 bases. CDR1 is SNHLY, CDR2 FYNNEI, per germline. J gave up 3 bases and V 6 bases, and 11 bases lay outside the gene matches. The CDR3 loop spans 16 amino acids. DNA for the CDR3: TGTGCCAGCAGCAAGCCACGGGAGGGTAGGACAGATACGCAGTATTTT. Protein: CASSKPREGRTDTQYF.

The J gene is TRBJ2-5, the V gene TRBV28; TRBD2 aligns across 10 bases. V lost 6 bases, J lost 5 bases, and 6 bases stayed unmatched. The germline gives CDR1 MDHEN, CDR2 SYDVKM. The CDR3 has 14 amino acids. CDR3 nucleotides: TGTGCCAGCAGACAAGCGGGAGGGGTGGAGACCCAGTACTTC. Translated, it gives CASRQAGGVETQYF.

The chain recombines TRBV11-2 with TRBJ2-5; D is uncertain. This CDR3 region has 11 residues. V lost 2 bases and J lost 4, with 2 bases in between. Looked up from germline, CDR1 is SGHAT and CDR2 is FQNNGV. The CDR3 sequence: CASSLLETQYF. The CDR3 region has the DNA TGTGCCAGCAGCTTACTAGAGACCCAGTACTTC.

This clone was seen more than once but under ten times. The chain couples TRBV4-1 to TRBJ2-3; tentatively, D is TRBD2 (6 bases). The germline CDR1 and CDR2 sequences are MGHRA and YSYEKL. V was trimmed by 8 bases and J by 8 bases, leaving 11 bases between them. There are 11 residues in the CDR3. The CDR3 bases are TGCGCCAGCGCGCGGGACCTTACGCAGTATTTT. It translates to CASARDLTQYF.

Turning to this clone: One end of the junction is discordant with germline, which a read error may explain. The CDR3, as DNA: TGTGCCCGGGCGAAGACCGGGGAGCTGTTTTTT. This sequence encodes CARAKTGELFF. The chain carries TRBV30 and TRBJ2-2; no definite D call. In germline, CDR1 is GTSNPN, CDR2 SVGIG (reference sequence). The CDR3 has 11 amino acids.

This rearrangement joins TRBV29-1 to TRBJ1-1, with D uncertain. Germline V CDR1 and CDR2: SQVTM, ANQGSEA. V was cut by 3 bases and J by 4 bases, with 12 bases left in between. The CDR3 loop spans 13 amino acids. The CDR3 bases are TGCAGCGTTGAGGTTGGGGTCCTCACTGAAGCTTTCTTT. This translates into CSVEVGVLTEAFF.

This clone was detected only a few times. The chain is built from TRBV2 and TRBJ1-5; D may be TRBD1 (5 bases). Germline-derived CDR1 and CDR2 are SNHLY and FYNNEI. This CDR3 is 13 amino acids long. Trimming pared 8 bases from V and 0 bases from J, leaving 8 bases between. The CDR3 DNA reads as TGTGCCAGCGGCGACAGTAGCAATCAGCCCCAGCATTTT. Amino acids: CASGDSSNQPQHF.

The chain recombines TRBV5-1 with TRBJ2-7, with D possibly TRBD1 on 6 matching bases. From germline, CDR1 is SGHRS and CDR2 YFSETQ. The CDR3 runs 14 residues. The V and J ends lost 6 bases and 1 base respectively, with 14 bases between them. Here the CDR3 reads CASKGMDSSYEQYF. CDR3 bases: TGCGCCAGCAAGGGCATGGACAGTTCCTACGAGCAGTACTTC. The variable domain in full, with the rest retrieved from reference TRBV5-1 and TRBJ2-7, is KAGVTQTPRYLIKTRGQQVTLSCSPISGHRSVSWYQQTPGQGLQFLFEYFSETQRNKGNFPGRFSGRQFSNSRSEMNVSTLELGDSALYLCASKGMDSSYEQYFGPGTRLTVT.

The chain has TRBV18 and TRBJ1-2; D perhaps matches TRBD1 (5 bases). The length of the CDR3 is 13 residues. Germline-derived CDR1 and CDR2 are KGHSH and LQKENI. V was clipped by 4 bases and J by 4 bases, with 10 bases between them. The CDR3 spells CASSQGEGYGYTF. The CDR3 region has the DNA TGTGCCAGCTCACAAGGGGAAGGCTATGGCTACACCTTC.

CDR3 in amino acids: CASLPGQAPRWPQHF. DNA for the CDR3: TGTGCCAGTCTACCGGGACAGGCCCCTCGATGGCCCCAGCATTTT. The rearrangement joins TRBV19 to TRBJ1-5, with 8 bases matching TRBD1. CDR3 length: 15 amino acids. The V and J ends lost 8 bases and 9 bases, in that order; junction bases with no gene match: 15. The germline CDR1 and CDR2 sequences are LNHDA and SQIVND (reference sequence).

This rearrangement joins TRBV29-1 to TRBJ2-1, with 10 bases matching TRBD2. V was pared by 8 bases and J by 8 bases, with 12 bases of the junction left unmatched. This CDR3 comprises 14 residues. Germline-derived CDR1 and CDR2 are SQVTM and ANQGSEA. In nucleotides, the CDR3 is TGCAGCATGATGCCGGGACTAGCGCTCCATGAGCAGTTCTTC. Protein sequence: CSMMPGLALHEQFF.

The CDR3 sequence is CASSSSSPYEQYF. DNA for the CDR3: TGTGCCAGCAGCTCTAGTTCCCCCTACGAGCAGTACTTC. The chain recombines TRBV11-3 with TRBJ2-7; D is uncertain. V was shortened by 4 bases and J by 2 bases, with 9 bases between the two germline ends. Germline CDR1 reads SGHNT; CDR2 reads YENEEA. There are 13 residues in the CDR3.

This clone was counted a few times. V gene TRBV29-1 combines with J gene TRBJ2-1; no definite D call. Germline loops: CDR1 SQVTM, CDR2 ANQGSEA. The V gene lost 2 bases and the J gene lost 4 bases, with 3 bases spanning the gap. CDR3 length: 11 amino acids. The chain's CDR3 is CSVETYNEQFF. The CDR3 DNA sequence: TGCAGCGTTGAAACGTACAATGAGCAGTTCTTC.